In this sample, the clone carrying this TCR beta chain turned up many times. Its cognate antigen is unknown. The sample comes from a study of neurological immune-mediated disorders. 2 million PBMCs stored at -80 C were the source of the unsorted libraries. The CDR3 is made up of 14 amino acids. CDR1 and CDR2 (germline): MNHEY, SMNVEV (reference sequence). The V and J ends lost 7 bases and 4 bases respectively, with 17 bases between them. Whole-study findings and limits: Phylogenetic grouping assigned the repertoires of 18 of 34 multiple sclerosis patients to one related-CDR3 cluster, which constitutes a possible signature. The level of TCR clonal expansion was highest in patients with HTLV-1-associated myelopathy and lowest in multiple sclerosis, where it fell below the level seen in healthy controls.

Over 200 million TCR-beta sequences from 15-18 subjects came from every sequencing run. MiXCR, applied by TCRdb to the 5' RACE reads, yields one record per CDR3 protein. The table has 100,000 to 150,000 distinct CDR3 sequences, about 3.4% seen once. What was sequenced was PBMCs. This receptor was obtained from a woman in her thirties with multiple sclerosis. J is TRBJ2-7 and V is TRBV27; D call uncertain. DNA of the CDR3: TGTGCCAGCACACCGGGTCTCACACCATACGAGCAGTACTTC. Protein sequence: CASTPGLTPYEQYF.